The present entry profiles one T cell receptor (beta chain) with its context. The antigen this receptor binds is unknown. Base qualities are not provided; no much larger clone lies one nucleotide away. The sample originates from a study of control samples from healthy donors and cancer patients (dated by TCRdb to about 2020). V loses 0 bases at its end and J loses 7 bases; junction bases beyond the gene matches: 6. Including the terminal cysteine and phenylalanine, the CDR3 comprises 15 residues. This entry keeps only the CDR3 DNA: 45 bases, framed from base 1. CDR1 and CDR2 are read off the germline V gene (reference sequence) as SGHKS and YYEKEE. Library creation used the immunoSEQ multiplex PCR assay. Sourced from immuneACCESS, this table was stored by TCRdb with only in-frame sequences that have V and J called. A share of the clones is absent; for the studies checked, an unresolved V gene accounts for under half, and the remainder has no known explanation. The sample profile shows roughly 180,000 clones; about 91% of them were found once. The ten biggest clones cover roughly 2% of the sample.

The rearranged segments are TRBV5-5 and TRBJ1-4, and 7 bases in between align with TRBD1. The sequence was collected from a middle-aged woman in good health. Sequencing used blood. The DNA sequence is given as TGTGCCAGCAGCTTGGTGACAGGGTCGGGTGAAAAACTGTTTTTT. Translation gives CASSLVTGSGEKLFF.